This record looks at one T cell receptor (beta chain) sequence and its context. The data belong to a study of OX40 agonist ivuxolimab in advanced cancers. This table comes from immunoSEQ multiplex PCR, and its TCRdb copy is limited to in-frame clones, with some not included. The top ten hold 14% of the sample, which has approximately 60,000 clones, around 91% seen once. Sequencing used CD4+ or CD8+ T cells sorted from blood, obtained in a trial of the OX40 agonist ivuxolimab. The receptor comes from an adult with an advanced solid tumor such as melanoma, head and neck, liver or kidney cancer.

CDR3 bases: TGTGCCAGTTTAGGGAGTTACTACAATGAGCAGTTCTTC. Protein product: CASLGSYYNEQFF. This chain uses TRBV10-3 with TRBJ2-1, with a weak D call TRBD2 (5 bases). Per the germline V gene, CDR1 is ENHRY and CDR2 is SYGVKD. V dropped 10 bases and J dropped 3 bases, with 13 bases sitting between them. This CDR3 spans 13 amino acids.